One and the same sample provided the 11 T cell receptor beta chains below, sequenced in a study of T cells after yellow fever vaccination. One entry per CDR3 protein, called by TCRdb with MiXCR from the 5' RACE reads. The sample lists hundreds of thousands of distinct CDR3 sequences, about 15% occurring once. Sequences were derived from PBMCs, sampled less than 6 days after the first yellow fever vaccination. Source of these receptors: a man aged 18 to 29 who received the YFV17D yellow fever vaccine.

The chain recombines TRBV7-2 with TRBJ1-5; no firm D call. Germline V gene sequence: CDR1 SGHTA, CDR2 FQGNSA. This CDR3 spans 14 amino acids. Trimming removed 2 bases from V and 5 bases from J, with 10 bases in between. For the CDR3, the DNA is TGTGCCAGCAGCTTATACCGGGGAGATCAGCCCCAGCATTTT. Amino acids: CASSLYRGDQPQHF.

This clonotype was seen only a few times. DNA of the CDR3: TGCGCCAGCAGATCGGGACAGGGCCCCTCCTACGAGCAGTACTTC. Protein: CASRSGQGPSYEQYF. The V call is TRBV5-1, the J call TRBJ2-7; 9 bases align to TRBD1. This CDR3 contains 15 residues. J gave up 0 bases and V 5 bases, and 6 bases lay outside the gene matches. Germline V CDR1 and CDR2: SGHRS, YFSETQ.

This clonotype was observed a handful of times. V usage is TRBV7-3 and J usage is TRBJ2-3; 8 bases agree with TRBD2. This CDR3 is built from 17 residues. Germline V gene sequence: CDR1 SGHTA, CDR2 FQGTGA. V lost 3 bases, J lost 0 bases, and 8 bases stayed unmatched. The CDR3 spells CASSLNQGLVSTDTQYF. The CDR3 nucleotides read TGTGCCAGCAGCTTGAACCAGGGACTAGTGAGCACAGATACGCAGTATTTT. The full variable domain, with the rest looked up from reference TRBV7-3 and TRBJ2-3, is GAGVSQTPSNKVTEKGKYVELRCDPISGHTALYWYRQSLGQGPEFLIYFQGTGAADDSGLPNDRFFAVRPEGSVSTLKIQRTERGDSAVYLCASSLNQGLVSTDTQYFGPGTRLTVL.

This clonotype was counted between two and nine times. The chain combines TRBV10-3 with TRBJ2-2; 9 bases fit TRBD1. Per germline, CDR1 ENHRY and CDR2 SYGVKD. Losses at the gene ends were 6 bases for V and 4 bases for J; bases not matched to a gene: 9. The CDR3 has 16 amino acids. CDR3 nucleotides: TGTGCCATCAGACACTCCGGGACAGGGTCCACCGGGGAGCTGTTTTTT. It yields the protein CAIRHSGTGSTGELFF.

This clonotype occurred a few times. This chain connects TRBV5-4 to TRBJ2-5; TRBD1 matches 7 bases. Germline CDR1 and CDR2: SGHNT and YYREEE (reference sequence). The CDR3 runs to 16 residues. V lost 3 bases and J lost 3; bases outside the gene matches: 11. The DNA for the CDR3 is TGTGCCAGCAGCTATTTAACTCCGGGACAGAAAGAGACCCAGTACTTC. Its translation: CASSYLTPGQKETQYF.

This clonotype occurred a few times. The rearrangement uses TRBV27 and TRBJ2-5, with D possibly matching TRBD1 (6 bases). CDR1 MNHEY and CDR2 SMNVEV come from the germline V gene (reference sequence). The CDR3 has 13 amino acids. With 3 bases removed from V and 6 bases from J, the gap between germline ends came to 11 bases. This CDR3 reads CASSLGQGKTQYF. The CDR3 DNA sequence: TGTGCCAGCAGTTTGGGGCAGGGGAAGACCCAGTACTTC.

This clonotype was seen a few times. This chain uses TRBV7-2 with TRBJ2-5; 9 bases fit TRBD2. This CDR3 region has 15 residues. The V segment lost 3 bases and the J segment 1 base; nucleotides outside the gene matches: 3. Germline V lookup: CDR1 SGHTA, CDR2 FQGNSA. CDR3 sequence reads: CASSFGLARQETQYF. In DNA, the CDR3 is TGTGCCAGCAGCTTTGGACTAGCGCGCCAAGAGACCCAGTACTTC.

The chain uses TRBV7-2 and TRBJ2-1; 7 bases align to TRBD2. Germline values: CDR1 SGHTA, CDR2 FQGNSA. The CDR3 has 16 amino acids. With V trimmed by 5 bases and J by 5 bases, 12 bases remained unmatched. CDR3: CASSLRLLGGNNEQFF. CDR3 bases: TGTGCCAGCAGCCTCCGCCTACTCGGGGGGAACAATGAGCAGTTCTTC.

This clonotype was observed a few times. V and J are TRBV20-1 and TRBJ2-1; D remains unclear. Trimming took 6 bases from V and 0 from J, leaving 12 bases between them. The germline CDR1 and CDR2 sequences are DFQATT and SNEGSKA (reference sequence). The CDR3 consists of 14 residues. CDR3 region: CSAPLWDSYNEQFF. The DNA for the CDR3 is TGCAGTGCCCCATTGTGGGACTCCTACAATGAGCAGTTCTTC.

This clonotype was found a few times. The rearrangement joins TRBV29-1 to TRBJ2-3; 7 nucleotides agree with TRBD1. Germline trimming cut 2 bases from V and 1 base from J; bases unmatched to any gene: 9. Germline CDR1 is SQVTM and CDR2 is ANQGSEA. This CDR3 comprises 16 residues. The CDR3 reads CSVERTGIRGTDTQYF. The DNA for the CDR3 is TGCAGCGTTGAAAGGACAGGCATTCGGGGCACAGATACGCAGTATTTT.

This chain uses TRBV29-1 with TRBJ2-1; 8 bases match TRBD1. The trim removed 7 bases at V and 9 bases at J, leaving 5 bases unmatched. This CDR3 is 11 amino acids long. Germline V CDR1 and CDR2: SQVTM, ANQGSEA. In nucleotides, the CDR3 is TGCAGCGCCCAGGGGGCAGGTGAGCAGTTCTTC. Its protein product is CSAQGAGEQFF.